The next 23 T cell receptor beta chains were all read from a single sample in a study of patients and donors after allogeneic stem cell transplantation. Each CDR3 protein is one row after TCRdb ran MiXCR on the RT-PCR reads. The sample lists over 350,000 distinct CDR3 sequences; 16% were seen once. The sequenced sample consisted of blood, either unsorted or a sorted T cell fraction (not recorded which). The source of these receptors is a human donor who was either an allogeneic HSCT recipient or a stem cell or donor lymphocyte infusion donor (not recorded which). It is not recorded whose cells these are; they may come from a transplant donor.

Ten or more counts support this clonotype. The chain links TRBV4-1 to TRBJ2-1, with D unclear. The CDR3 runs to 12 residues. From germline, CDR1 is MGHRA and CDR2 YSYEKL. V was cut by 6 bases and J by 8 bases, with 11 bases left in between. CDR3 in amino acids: CASRSTSDEQFF. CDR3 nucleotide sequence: TGCGCCAGCAGATCCACGTCCGATGAGCAGTTCTTC.

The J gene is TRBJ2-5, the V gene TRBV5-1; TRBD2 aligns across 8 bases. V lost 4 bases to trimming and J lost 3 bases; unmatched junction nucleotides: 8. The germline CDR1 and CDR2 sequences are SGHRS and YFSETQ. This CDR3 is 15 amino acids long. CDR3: CASSPLKGLEETQYF. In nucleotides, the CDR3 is TGCGCCAGCAGCCCGCTAAAGGGACTAGAAGAGACCCAGTACTTC.

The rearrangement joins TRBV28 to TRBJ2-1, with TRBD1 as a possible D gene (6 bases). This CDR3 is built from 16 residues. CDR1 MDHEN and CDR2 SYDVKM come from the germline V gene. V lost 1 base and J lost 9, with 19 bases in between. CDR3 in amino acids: CASSLSFKQGRGEQFF. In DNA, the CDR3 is TGTGCCAGCAGTTTATCATTCAAACAGGGACGAGGTGAGCAGTTCTTC.

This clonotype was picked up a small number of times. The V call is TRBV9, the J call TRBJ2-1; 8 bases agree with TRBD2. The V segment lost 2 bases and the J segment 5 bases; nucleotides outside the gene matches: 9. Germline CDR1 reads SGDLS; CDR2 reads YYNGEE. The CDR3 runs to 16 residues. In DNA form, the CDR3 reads TGTGCCAGCAGCGTTGCTAGGACTAGCAGAAACAATGAGCAGTTCTTC. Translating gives CASSVARTSRNNEQFF.

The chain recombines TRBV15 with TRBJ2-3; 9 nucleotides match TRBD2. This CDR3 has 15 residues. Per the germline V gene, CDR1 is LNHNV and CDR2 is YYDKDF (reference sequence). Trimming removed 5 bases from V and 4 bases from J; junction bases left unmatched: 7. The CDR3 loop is CATSGCGGRADTQYF. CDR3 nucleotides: TGTGCCACCAGCGGGTGCGGCGGGAGGGCAGATACGCAGTATTTT.

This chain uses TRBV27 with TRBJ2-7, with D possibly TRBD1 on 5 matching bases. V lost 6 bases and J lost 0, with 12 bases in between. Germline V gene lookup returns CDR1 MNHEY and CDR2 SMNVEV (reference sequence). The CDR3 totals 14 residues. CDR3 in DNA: TGTGCCAGCAGCTTCTTCGACAGCTCCTACGAGCAGTACTTC. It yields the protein CASSFFDSSYEQYF.

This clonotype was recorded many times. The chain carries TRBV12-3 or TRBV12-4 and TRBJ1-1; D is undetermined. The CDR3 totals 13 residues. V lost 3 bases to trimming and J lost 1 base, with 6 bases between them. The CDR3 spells CASSFAGNTEAFF. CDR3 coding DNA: TGTGCCAGCAGTTTTGCAGGGAACACTGAAGCTTTCTTT.

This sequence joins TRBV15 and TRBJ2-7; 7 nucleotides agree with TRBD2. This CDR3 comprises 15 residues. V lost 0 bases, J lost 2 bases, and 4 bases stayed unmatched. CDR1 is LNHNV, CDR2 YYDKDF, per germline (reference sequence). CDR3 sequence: CATSRDRRGTYEQYF. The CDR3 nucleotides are TGTGCCACCAGCAGAGATAGGCGGGGGACCTACGAGCAGTACTTC.

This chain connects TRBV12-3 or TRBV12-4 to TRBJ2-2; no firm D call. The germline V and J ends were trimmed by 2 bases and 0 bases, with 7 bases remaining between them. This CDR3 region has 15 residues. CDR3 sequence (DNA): TGTGCCAGCAGTTTAATAGAGGCGAACACCGGGGAGCTGTTTTTT. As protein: CASSLIEANTGELFF.

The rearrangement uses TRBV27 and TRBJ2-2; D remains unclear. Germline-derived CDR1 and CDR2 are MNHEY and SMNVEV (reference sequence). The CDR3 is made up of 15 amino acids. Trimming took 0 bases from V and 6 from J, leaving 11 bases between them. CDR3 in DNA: TGTGCCAGCAGTTTATCCGGGCGTGTGGCCGGGGAGCTGTTTTTT. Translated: CASSLSGRVAGELFF.

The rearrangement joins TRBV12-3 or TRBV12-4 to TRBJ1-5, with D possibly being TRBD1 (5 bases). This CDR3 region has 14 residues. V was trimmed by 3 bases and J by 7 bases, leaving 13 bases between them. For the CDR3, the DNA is TGTGCCAGCAGTTTCGGCAGGGTGAACCAGCCCCAGCATTTT. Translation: CASSFGRVNQPQHF.

CDR3 sequence (DNA): TGTGCCAGCGGGCTAGCCTACGAGCAGTACTTC. Protein product: CASGLAYEQYF. J is TRBJ2-7 and V is TRBV27, with D hard to call. In germline, CDR1 is MNHEY, CDR2 SMNVEV (reference sequence). The CDR3 sequence is 11 residues long. Trimming took 8 bases from V and 2 from J, leaving 7 bases between them.

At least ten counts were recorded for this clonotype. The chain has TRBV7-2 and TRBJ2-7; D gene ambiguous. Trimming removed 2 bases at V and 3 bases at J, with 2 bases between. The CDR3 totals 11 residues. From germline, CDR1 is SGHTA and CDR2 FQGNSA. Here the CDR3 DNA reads TGTGCCAGCAGCTTAAACTACGAGCAGTACTTC. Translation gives CASSLNYEQYF.

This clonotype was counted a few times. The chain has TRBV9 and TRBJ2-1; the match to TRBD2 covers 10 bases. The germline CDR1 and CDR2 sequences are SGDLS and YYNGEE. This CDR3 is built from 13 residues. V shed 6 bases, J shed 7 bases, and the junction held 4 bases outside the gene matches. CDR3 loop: CASTAGGRNEQFF. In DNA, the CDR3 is TGTGCCAGCACAGCGGGGGGGCGGAATGAGCAGTTCTTC.

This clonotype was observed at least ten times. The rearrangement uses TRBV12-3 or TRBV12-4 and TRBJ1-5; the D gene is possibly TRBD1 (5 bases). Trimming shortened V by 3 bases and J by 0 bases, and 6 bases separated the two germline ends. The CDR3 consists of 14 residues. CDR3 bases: TGTGCCAGCAGTTTGACAGCTAGCAATCAGCCCCAGCATTTT. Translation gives CASSLTASNQPQHF.

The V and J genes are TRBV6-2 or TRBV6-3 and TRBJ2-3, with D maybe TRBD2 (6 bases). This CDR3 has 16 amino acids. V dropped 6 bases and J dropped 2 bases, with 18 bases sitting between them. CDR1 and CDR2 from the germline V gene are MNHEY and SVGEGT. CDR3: CASRRLRLVPTDTQYF. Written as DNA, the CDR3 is TGTGCCAGCAGGAGGCTAAGACTAGTCCCCACAGATACGCAGTATTTT.

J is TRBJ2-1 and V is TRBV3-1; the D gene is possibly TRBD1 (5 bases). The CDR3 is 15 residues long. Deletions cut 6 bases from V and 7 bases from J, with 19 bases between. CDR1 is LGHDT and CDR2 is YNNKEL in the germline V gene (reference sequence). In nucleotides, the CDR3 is TGTGCCAGCAGAGAAAGACCCGGACAAGTGAATGAGCAGTTCTTC. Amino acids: CASRERPGQVNEQFF.

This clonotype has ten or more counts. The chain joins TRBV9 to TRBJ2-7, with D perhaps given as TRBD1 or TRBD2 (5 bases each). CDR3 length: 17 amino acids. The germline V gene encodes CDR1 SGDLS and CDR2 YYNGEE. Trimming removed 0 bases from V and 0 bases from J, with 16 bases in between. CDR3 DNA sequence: TGTGCCAGCAGCGTAGGGGAGAGAGGGGCCTACTCCTACGAGCAGTACTTC. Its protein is CASSVGERGAYSYEQYF.

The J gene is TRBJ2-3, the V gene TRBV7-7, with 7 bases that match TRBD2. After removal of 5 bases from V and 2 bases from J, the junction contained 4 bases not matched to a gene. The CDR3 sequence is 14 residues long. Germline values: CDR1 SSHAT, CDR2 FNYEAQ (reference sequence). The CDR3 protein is CASSPGLYTDTQYF. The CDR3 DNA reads TGTGCCAGCAGCCCGGGACTATACACAGATACGCAGTATTTT.

The CDR3 DNA reads as TGTGCCACCCAACGCCGGGATTTGGGTCAGCCCCAGCATTTT. Amino acid sequence: CATQRRDLGQPQHF. This chain links TRBV15 with TRBJ1-5; D is undetermined. CDR1 is LNHNV, CDR2 YYDKDF, per germline (reference sequence). This CDR3 comprises 14 residues. Trimming cost V 8 bases and J 6 bases, with 17 bases left between them. Full variable domain (missing parts from reference TRBV15 and TRBJ1-5): DAMVIQNPRYQVTQFGKPVTLSCSQTLNHNVMYWYQQKSSQAPKLLFHYYDKDFNNEADTPDNFQSRRPNTSFCFLDIRSPGLGDTAMYLCATQRRDLGQPQHFGDGTRLSIL.

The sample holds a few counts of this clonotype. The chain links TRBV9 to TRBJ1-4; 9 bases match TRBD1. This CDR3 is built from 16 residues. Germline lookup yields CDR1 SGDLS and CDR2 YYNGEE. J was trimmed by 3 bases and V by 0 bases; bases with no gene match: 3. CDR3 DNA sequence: TGTGCCAGCAGCGTAGGGGACAGGGCCCCTAATGAAAAACTGTTTTTT. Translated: CASSVGDRAPNEKLFF.

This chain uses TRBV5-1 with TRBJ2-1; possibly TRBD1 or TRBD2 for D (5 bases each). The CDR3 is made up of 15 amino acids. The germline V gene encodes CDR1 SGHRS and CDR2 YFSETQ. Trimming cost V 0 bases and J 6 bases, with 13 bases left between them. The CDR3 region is CASSLVGTIGNEQFF. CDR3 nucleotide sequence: TGCGCCAGCAGCTTGGTAGGGACCATCGGCAATGAGCAGTTCTTC.

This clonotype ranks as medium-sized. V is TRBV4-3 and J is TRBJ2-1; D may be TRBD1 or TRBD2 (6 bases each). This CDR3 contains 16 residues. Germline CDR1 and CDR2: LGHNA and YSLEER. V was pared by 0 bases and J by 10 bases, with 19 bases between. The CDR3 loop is CASSQDRRGARREQFF. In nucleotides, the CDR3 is TGCGCCAGCAGCCAAGATAGGAGGGGGGCCCGAAGGGAGCAGTTCTTC.